Sequencing of this T cell receptor beta chain was carried out in a study of cytomegalovirus exposure and HLA in healthy donors. The CDR3 has 15 amino acids. The germline V gene has CDR1 LNHDA and CDR2 SQIVND (reference sequence). Trimming took 5 bases from V and 5 from J; bases not matched to a gene: 9. The PCR made use of 60 Vbeta and 13 Jbeta primers. Repertoires were generated with immunoSEQ multiplex PCR, while TCRdb's copy carries only in-frame clones and drops some. Found here are 85,000 to 100,000 clones, roughly four fifths of them singletons; the top ten hold around 5.2%. As to this clone: The antigen is not known.

Findings of the study overall: The authors enumerated roughly 160 TCR beta chains as linked to cytomegalovirus. Association of a missense DCLRE1C variant with TCR beta V- and J-gene trimming was reported in a later analysis.

The chain employs TRBV19 and TRBJ1-5; 7 bases line up with TRBD1. This TCR was sampled from a woman younger than 30 in good health and CMV-seropositive. Material: PBMCs. As DNA, the CDR3 is TGTGCCAGTAGTCCCCCGTTAGGGGGCGATCAGCCCCAGCATTTT. Translation gives CASSPPLGGDQPQHF.